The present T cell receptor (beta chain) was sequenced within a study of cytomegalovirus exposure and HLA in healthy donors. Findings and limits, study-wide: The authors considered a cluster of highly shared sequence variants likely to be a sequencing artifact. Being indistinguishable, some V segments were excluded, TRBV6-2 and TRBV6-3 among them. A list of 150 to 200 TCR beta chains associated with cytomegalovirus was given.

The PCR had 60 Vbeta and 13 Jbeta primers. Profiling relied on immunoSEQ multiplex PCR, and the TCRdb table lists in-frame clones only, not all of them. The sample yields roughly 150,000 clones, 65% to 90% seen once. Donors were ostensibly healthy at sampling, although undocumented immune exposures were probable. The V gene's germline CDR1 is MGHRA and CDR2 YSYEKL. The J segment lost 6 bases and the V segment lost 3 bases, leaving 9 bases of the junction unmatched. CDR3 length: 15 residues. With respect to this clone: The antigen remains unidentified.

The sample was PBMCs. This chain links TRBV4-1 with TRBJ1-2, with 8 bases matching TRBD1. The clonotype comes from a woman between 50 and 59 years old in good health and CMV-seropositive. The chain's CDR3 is CASSHPDRVIDGYTF. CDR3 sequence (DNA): TGCGCCAGCAGCCACCCGGACAGGGTAATCGATGGCTACACCTTC.